This TCR beta chain was identified during a study of CD8+ T cells in alopecia areata. Study-wide results and limits: In scalp and blood, many expanded lesional clones persisted during tofacitinib. Expanded CD8+ clones among the top 100, and scalp clonality, were significantly decreased by tofacitinib.

This clone was counted only a few times. As yet, its antigen is unknown. The CDR3 sequence is 17 residues long. V dropped 2 bases and J dropped 2; count of bases not matched to a gene: 11. The V gene's germline CDR1 is SGHTA and CDR2 FQGNSA. As to treatment: oral pan-JAK inhibitor, 5-10 mg twice daily. Specimens obtained from alopecia areata patients comprised lesional scalp punch biopsies and peripheral blood. The sorting of PBMCs gave CD4+ and CD8+ T cells. After isolation, RNA underwent reverse transcription to generate cDNA as the sequencing template. The method was immunoSEQ multiplex PCR; TCRdb's version includes in-frame clones alone and lacks a portion of them. The sample contains about 290,000 clones, about three fifths of which appear only once.

The material was CD4+ T cells sorted from blood, obtained at week 24, from a patient treated with tofacitinib. The chain links TRBV7-2 to TRBJ2-7; 8 nucleotides agree with TRBD1. The receptor was derived from a human donor with alopecia areata. The CDR3 protein is CASSLSSQGAGAYEQYF. As DNA, the CDR3 is TGTGCCAGCAGCTTAAGTAGTCAGGGGGCAGGCGCCTACGAGCAGTACTTC.